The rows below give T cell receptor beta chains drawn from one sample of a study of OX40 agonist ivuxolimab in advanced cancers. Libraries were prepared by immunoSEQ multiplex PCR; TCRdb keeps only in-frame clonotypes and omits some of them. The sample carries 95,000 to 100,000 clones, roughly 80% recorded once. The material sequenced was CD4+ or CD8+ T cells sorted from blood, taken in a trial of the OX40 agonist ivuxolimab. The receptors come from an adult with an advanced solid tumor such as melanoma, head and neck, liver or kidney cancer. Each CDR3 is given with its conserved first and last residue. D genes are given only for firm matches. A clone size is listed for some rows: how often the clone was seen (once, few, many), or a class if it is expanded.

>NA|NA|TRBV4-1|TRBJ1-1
TGCGCCAGCAGCCAAGAAGGTGCCACTGAAGCTTTCTTT
CASSQEGATEAFF
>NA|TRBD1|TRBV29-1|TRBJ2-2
TGCAGCGTTAGGGGGCCAGTGAACACCGGGGAGCTGTTTTTT
CSVRGPVNTGELFF
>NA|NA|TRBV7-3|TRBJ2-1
TGTGCCAGCAGCTTGGAGTCAGGGTATCGGGAGCAGTTCTTC
CASSLESGYREQFF
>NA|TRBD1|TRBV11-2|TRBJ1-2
TGTGCCAGCAGCTCGATTGGGGACAGAGCTAACTATGGCTACACCTTC
CASSSIGDRANYGYTF
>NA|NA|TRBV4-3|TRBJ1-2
TGCGCCAGCAGCCAAGAAATGGGGGCGTCTAACTATGGCTACACCTTC
CASSQEMGASNYGYTF
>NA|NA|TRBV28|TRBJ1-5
TGTGCCAGCAGTTTAAGGCAGTATTATAGCAATCAGCCCCAGCATTTT
CASSLRQYYSNQPQHF
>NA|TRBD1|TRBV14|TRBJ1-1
TGTGCCAGCAGCCAAGATTTGGCTCAGGGGGCAGTAGCTTTCTTT
CASSQDLAQGAVAFF
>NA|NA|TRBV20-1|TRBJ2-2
TGCAGTGCTATAGACACCGGGGAGCTGTTTTTT
CSAIDTGELFF
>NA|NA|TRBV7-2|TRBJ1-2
TGTGCCAGCAGCTATGGGGTTGGTGGCTACACCTTC
CASSYGVGGYTF
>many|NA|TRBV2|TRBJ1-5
TGTGCCGGAACCCCGGGACCCTCTAGCAATCAGCCCCAGCATTTT
CAGTPGPSSNQPQHF
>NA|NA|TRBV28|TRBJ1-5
TGTGCCAGCAGGGGGCAGGGTCAGCCCCAGCATTTT
CASRGQGQPQHF
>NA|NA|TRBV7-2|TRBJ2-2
TGTGCCAGCACCCTACGGTCGCCGACCGGGGAGCTGTTTTTT
CASTLRSPTGELFF
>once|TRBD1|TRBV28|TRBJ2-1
TGTGCCAGCGGAGGCGGGACAGGGCCTATAATGATGCAGTTCTTC
CASGGGTGPIMMQFF
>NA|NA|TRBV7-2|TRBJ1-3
TGTGCCAGCAGCTTGGGAGGTGGCGGAAACACCATATATTTT
CASSLGGGGNTIYF
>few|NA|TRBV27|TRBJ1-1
TGTGCCAGCAGTTTAAGGCAGGGAACTGAAGCTTTCTTT
CASSLRQGTEAFF
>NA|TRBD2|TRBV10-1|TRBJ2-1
TGCGCCAGCAGCAATACTGGGGGACTAGCGGGAAACGAGCAGTTCTTC
CASSNTGGLAGNEQFF
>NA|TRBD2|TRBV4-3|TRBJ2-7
TGCGCCAGCAGCCCGTCGGGACTAGCGGGAGGGGCTCCCCTCTACGAGCAGTACTTC
CASSPSGLAGGAPLYEQYF
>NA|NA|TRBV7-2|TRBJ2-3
TGTGCCAGCAGCCTCGACAGAAACACAGATACGCAGTATTTT
CASSLDRNTDTQYF
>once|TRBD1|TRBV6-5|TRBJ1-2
TGTGCCAGCAGTTACCCGGGACAGAGGCTCTATGGCTACACCTTC
CASSYPGQRLYGYTF
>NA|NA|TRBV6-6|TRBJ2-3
TGTGCCAGCAGTCCCTGGACTGGCACAGATACGCAGTATTTT
CASSPWTGTDTQYF
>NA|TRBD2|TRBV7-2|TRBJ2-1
TGTGCCAGCAGCCCGGTCGGGACTAGCGGGATCAATGAGCAGTTCTTC
CASSPVGTSGINEQFF
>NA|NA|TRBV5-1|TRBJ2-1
TGCGCCAGCAGCTTTAAAGCGGGTGGGGATTACAATGAGCAGTTCTTC
CASSFKAGGDYNEQFF
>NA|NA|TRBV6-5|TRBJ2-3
TGTGCCAGCAGGCCACAGAGGACCAAAGATACGCAGTATTTT
CASRPQRTKDTQYF
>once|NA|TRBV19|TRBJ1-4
TGTGCCAGTAGTGCGGACTTTTCGGGTCGGGAAAAACTGTTTTTT
CASSADFSGREKLFF
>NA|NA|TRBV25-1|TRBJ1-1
TGTGCCAGCACTAAATCGGGGGACACTGAAGCTTTCTTT
CASTKSGDTEAFF
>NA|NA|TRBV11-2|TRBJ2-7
TGTGCCAGCAGCTTCAGGGTCTGGGGCTCCTACGAGCAGTACTTC
CASSFRVWGSYEQYF
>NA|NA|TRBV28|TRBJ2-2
TGTGCCTCCCGGGGCGGCCACCGGGAGCTGTTTTTT
CASRGGHRELFF
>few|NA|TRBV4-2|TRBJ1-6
TGTGCCAGCAGCGGGGGTGCCTATAATTCACCCCTCCACTTT
CASSGGAYNSPLHF
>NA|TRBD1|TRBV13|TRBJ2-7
TGTGCCAGCAGCTTAGGTACCGGGACAGGGATCGTCTCCTACGAGCAGTACTTC
CASSLGTGTGIVSYEQYF
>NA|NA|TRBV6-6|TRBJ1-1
TGTGCCAGCAGCCGGACCAGGGGGAACACTGAAGCTTTCTTT
CASSRTRGNTEAFF
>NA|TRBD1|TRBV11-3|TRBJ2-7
TGTGCCAGCAGCAAGGGACAGGGGGGGACCTACGAGCAGTACTTC
CASSKGQGGTYEQYF
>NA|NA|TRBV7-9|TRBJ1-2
TGTGCCAGCAGCCCCTCTGGGTTAGGCTATGGCTACACCTTC
CASSPSGLGYGYTF
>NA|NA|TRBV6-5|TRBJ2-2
TGTGCCAGCAGCCATCCAAAAGGGTTCACCGGGGAGCTGTTTTTT
CASSHPKGFTGELFF
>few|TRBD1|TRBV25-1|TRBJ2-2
TGTGCCAGCAGTGCACGGACAGGTACCGGGGAGCTGTTTTTT
CASSARTGTGELFF
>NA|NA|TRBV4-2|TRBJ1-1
TGTGCCAGCAGCTTGACAGGGAACACTGAAGCTTTCTTT
CASSLTGNTEAFF
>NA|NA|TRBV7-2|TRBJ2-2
TGTGCCAGCAGCTTATCGCGGGGCCTCACCGGGGAGCTGTTTTTT
CASSLSRGLTGELFF
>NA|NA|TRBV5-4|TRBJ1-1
TGTGCCAGCAATTCAGGGAACGGGTTTAACACTGAAGCTTTCTTT
CASNSGNGFNTEAFF
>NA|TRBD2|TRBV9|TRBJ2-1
TGTGCCAGCAGCTCCGGACTAGCGGGTTACAATGAGCAGTTCTTC
CASSSGLAGYNEQFF
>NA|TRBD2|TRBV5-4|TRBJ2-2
TGTGCCAGCAGTTCCGGGACTAACCCCAACACCGGGGAGCTGTTTTTT
CASSSGTNPNTGELFF
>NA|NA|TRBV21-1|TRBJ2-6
TGTGCCAGCAGCATGCGGACAGGGGGCGTCTCTGGGGCCAACGTCCTGACTTTC
CASSMRTGGVSGANVLTF
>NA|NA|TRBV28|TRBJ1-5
TGTGCCAGCAGGGCGACAGATTTCAATCAGCCCCAGCATTTT
CASRATDFNQPQHF
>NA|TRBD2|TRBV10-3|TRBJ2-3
TGTGCCATCAGTACCCCCCCCCGGCGGGGGAGCACAGATACGCAGTATTTT
CAISTPPRRGSTDTQYF
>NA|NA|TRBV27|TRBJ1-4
TGTGCCACCAAGACCTCAACTAATGAAAAACTGTTTTTT
CATKTSTNEKLFF
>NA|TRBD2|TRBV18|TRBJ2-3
TGTGCCAGCTCACCACCAAGCGGGGGGCTAGATACGCAGTATTTT
CASSPPSGGLDTQYF
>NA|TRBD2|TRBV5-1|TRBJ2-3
TGCGCCAGCAGCTTGGCCGCTTTAGCGGGAGATACGCAGTATTTT
CASSLAALAGDTQYF
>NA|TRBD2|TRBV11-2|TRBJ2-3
TGTGCCAGCAGCTCGGGGGGGTGGCCAGATACGCAGTATTTT
CASSSGGWPDTQYF
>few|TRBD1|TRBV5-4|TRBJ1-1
TGTGCCAGCAGCTCCCGGACAGGGGTGAGCACTGAAGCTTTCTTT
CASSSRTGVSTEAFF
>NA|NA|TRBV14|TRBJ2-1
TGTGCCAGCAGCCCGGCGCAGGGGAATGAGCAGTTCTTC
CASSPAQGNEQFF
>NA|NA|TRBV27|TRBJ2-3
TGTGCCAGCAGTTTATCAGGCACAGATACGCAGTATTTT
CASSLSGTDTQYF
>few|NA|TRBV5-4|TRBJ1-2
TGTGCCAGCAGCTTGCAGGGTAGCTATGGCTACACCTTC
CASSLQGSYGYTF
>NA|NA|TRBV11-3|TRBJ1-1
TGTGCCAGCGGGTATGAGAACACTGAAGCTTTCTTT
CASGYENTEAFF
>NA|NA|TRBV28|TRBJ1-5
TGTGCCAGCAGTTTATTCCAGGGAGAACAGCCCCAGCATTTT
CASSLFQGEQPQHF
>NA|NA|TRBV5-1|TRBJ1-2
TGCGCCAGCAGCTTGGGGCAGGGGAGCTATGGCTACACCTTC
CASSLGQGSYGYTF
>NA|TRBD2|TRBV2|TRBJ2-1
TGTGCCAGCAATGAGCGGGGGGGCCATCGGTCCTACAATGAGCAGTTCTTC
CASNERGGHRSYNEQFF
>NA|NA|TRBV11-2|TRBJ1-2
TGTGCCAGCAGTAAGGGGACGAACTATGGCTACACCTTC
CASSKGTNYGYTF